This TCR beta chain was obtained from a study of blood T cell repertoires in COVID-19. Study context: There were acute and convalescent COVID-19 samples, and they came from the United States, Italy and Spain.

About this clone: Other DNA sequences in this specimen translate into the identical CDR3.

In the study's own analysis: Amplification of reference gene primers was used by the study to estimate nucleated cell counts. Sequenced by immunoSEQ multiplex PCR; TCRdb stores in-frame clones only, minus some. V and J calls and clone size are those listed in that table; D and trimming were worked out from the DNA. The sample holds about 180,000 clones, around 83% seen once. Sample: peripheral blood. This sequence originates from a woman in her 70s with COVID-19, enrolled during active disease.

DNA for the CDR3: TGTGCCAGCAGTTTGTTAAACACTGAAGCTTTCTTT. Its protein product is CASSLLNTEAFF. V usage is TRBV28 and J usage is TRBJ1-1; D gene ambiguous. This CDR3 is built from 12 residues. In germline, CDR1 is MDHEN, CDR2 SYDVKM. Trimming cost V 3 bases and J 2 bases, with 4 bases left between them.